This TCR beta chain is from a study of control samples from healthy donors and cancer patients. The table lists this clone with a few counts. Only in-frame clones appear in the TCRdb table, and some are missing; sequencing was by immunoSEQ multiplex PCR. Here the sample spans 100,000 to 150,000 clones, roughly 84% being singletons. The receptor comes from a man aged 35 to 55 in good health. Input material: blood.

The DNA for the CDR3 is TGTGCCAGTAACGAAGGAGGGGGCCGAAACGAGCAGTACTTC. Translation gives CASNEGGGRNEQYF. This sequence joins TRBV19 and TRBJ2-7, with D possibly matching TRBD1 (7 bases). The CDR3 sequence is 14 residues long. From germline, CDR1 is LNHDA and CDR2 SQIVND (reference sequence). The V gene lost 7 bases and the J gene lost 5 bases, with 18 bases spanning the gap. Supplemented by reference TRBV19 and TRBJ2-7, the full variable domain reads DGGITQSPKYLFRKEGQNVTLSCEQNLNHDAMYWYRQDPGQGLRLIYYSQIVNDFQKGDIAEGYSVSREKKESFPLTVTSAQKNPTAFYLCASNEGGGRNEQYFGPGTRLTVT.